The present entry profiles one T cell receptor beta chain with its context. Its antigen is still unknown. The PCR had 60 Vbeta and 13 Jbeta primers. Using immunoSEQ multiplex PCR, the repertoire was profiled, and TCRdb retains in-frame clones only, with some absent. The sample spans 87,000 or so clones; the ten largest clones claim 15%. This specimen comes from a study of cytomegalovirus exposure and HLA in healthy donors. Study results and limitations: Confirmation in vitro established that a few CMV-associated chains were specific for CMV antigens.

Trimming removed 4 bases at V and 4 bases at J, with 11 bases between. CDR3 length: 13 amino acids. The germline V gene has CDR1 SGDLS and CDR2 YYNGEE. The TCR originated in a man in his fifties in good health and CMV-seropositive. Material: PBMCs. The chain uses TRBV9 and TRBJ2-5; a weak D match, TRBD2 (5 bases). This CDR3 reads CASSLAGVETQYF. The CDR3 DNA follows: TGTGCCAGCAGCTTAGCCGGGGTAGAGACCCAGTACTTC.